The 30 T cell receptor beta chains below were found in one sample sequenced in a study of control samples from healthy donors and cancer patients. The data were produced by immunoSEQ multiplex PCR, yet TCRdb's version contains in-frame clones alone and is incomplete. The sample has about 70,000 clones, roughly 86% seen once. Sequences were obtained from PBMCs. Every receptor here comes from a woman in her forties or fifties with head and neck cancer.

The rearrangement joins TRBV2 to TRBJ2-1; D gene ambiguous. CDR1 and CDR2 from the germline V gene are SNHLY and FYNNEI. The CDR3 loop spans 13 amino acids. The germline V and J ends were trimmed by 2 bases and 5 bases, with 7 bases remaining between them. The CDR3 reads CASSERQNNEQFF. The CDR3 bases are TGTGCCAGCAGTGAACGGCAGAACAATGAGCAGTTCTTC.

V and J are TRBV5-1 and TRBJ2-3; perhaps TRBD1 as D (5 bases). This CDR3 comprises 13 residues. Looked up from germline, CDR1 is SGHRS and CDR2 is YFSETQ. With 4 bases removed from V and 1 base from J, the gap between germline ends came to 7 bases. The CDR3 is CASSGAGTDTQYF. The CDR3 coding sequence is TGCGCCAGCAGCGGGGCCGGCACAGATACGCAGTATTTT.

This clone was found once. The chain joins TRBV7-2 to TRBJ1-2; D is ambiguous. The V end was cut by 5 bases, the J end by 2 bases, with 12 bases between. Germline loops: CDR1 SGHTA, CDR2 FQGNSA. The CDR3 spans 14 residues. The CDR3 sequence is CASSPPARNYGYTF. The DNA for the CDR3 is TGTGCCAGCAGCCCCCCCGCTAGGAACTATGGCTACACCTTC.

V and J are TRBV6-5 and TRBJ1-1, with 8 nucleotides matching TRBD1. Germline loops: CDR1 MNHEY, CDR2 SVGAGI. The CDR3 loop spans 15 amino acids. With 5 bases clipped from V and 0 bases from J, the junction kept 5 bases outside the gene matches. The CDR3 nucleotides are TGTGCCAGCAGTCAGGACAGGGCTTTGAACACTGAAGCTTTCTTT. This translates into CASSQDRALNTEAFF.

The genes are TRBV28 and TRBJ1-6; D not certain. The germline V gene encodes CDR1 MDHEN and CDR2 SYDVKM. The V end lost 6 bases, the J end lost 4 bases, and 13 bases lay between the germline ends. There are 15 residues in the CDR3. This CDR3 is CASRPKAFYNSPLHF. In DNA form, the CDR3 reads TGTGCCAGCAGACCAAAGGCCTTTTATAATTCACCCCTCCACTTT.

The V and J genes are TRBV7-9 and TRBJ1-1, with TRBD1 matching 8 bases. The CDR3 runs 15 residues. The J segment lost 6 bases and the V segment lost 1 base, leaving 7 bases of the junction unmatched. Germline V gene lookup returns CDR1 SEHNR and CDR2 FQNEAQ (reference sequence). The CDR3 nucleotides are TGTGCCAGCAGCTTAGAGACAGGGGTGGCCGCTGAAGCTTTCTTT. Residues: CASSLETGVAAEAFF.

The chain is built from TRBV27 and TRBJ1-6, with D hard to call. This CDR3 is built from 14 residues. Trimming pared 6 bases from V and 0 bases from J, leaving 6 bases between. Germline loops: CDR1 MNHEY, CDR2 SMNVEV (reference sequence). CDR3 bases: TGTGCCAGCAGCCGGAGCTCCTATAATTCACCCCTCCACTTT. It specifies CASSRSSYNSPLHF.

The J gene is TRBJ2-2, the V gene TRBV14, with 7 bases aligning to TRBD2. Trimming removed 5 bases from V and 3 bases from J; junction bases left unmatched: 6. Germline-derived CDR1 and CDR2 are SGHDN and FVKESK. The CDR3 sequence is 15 residues long. CDR3 amino acids: CASSGPAGYTGELFF. CDR3 nucleotide sequence: TGTGCCAGCAGCGGACCAGCGGGGTACACCGGGGAGCTGTTTTTT.

The V gene is TRBV6-5, the J gene TRBJ2-7; D possibly corresponds to TRBD1 (6 bases). The V gene lost 8 bases and the J gene lost 0 bases, with 11 bases spanning the gap. The CDR3 runs 13 residues. The V gene's germline CDR1 is MNHEY and CDR2 SVGAGI. The CDR3 loop is CASRDTVSYEQYF. In DNA form, the CDR3 reads TGTGCCAGCCGGGACACCGTCTCCTACGAGCAGTACTTC.

The V and J genes are TRBV6-4 and TRBJ1-6, with D perhaps matching TRBD1 (5 bases). Germline-derived CDR1 and CDR2 are MRHNA and SNTAGT. V lost 0 bases and J 10 bases, leaving 13 bases between the germline ends. CDR3 size: 15 residues. CDR3 bases: TGTGCCAGCAGTGACTCTATCGGGGGGAGCTCACCCCTCCACTTT. Translation: CASSDSIGGSSPLHF.

The chain recombines TRBV4-2 with TRBJ2-3; D is uncertain. This CDR3 comprises 16 residues. V was pared by 0 bases and J by 2 bases, with 12 bases between. The germline CDR1 and CDR2 sequences are LGHNA and YNFKEQ. The CDR3 reads CASSQDLRYLTDTQYF. Written as DNA, the CDR3 is TGTGCCAGCAGCCAAGATTTGCGATACCTCACAGATACGCAGTATTTT.

The chain is built from TRBV5-5 and TRBJ2-1, with TRBD1 matching 7 bases. The CDR3 sequence is 14 residues long. With 4 bases clipped from V and 6 bases from J, the junction kept 7 bases outside the gene matches. The germline V gene encodes CDR1 SGHKS and CDR2 YYEKEE (reference sequence). The CDR3 coding sequence is TGTGCCAGCAGCCCCCGCGACAGGGTCAATGAGCAGTTCTTC. It translates to CASSPRDRVNEQFF.

The rearrangement links TRBV5-1 to TRBJ2-2, with D uncertain. V gave up 4 bases and J gave up 11 bases, with 15 bases separating them. CDR3 length equals 13 residues. CDR1 is SGHRS, CDR2 YFSETQ, per germline. Written as DNA, the CDR3 is TGCGCCAGCAGCCTGGACCACCTTAGAGAGCTGTTTTTT. Protein product: CASSLDHLRELFF. Looking up the rest from reference TRBV5-1 and TRBJ2-2 gives the full variable domain: KAGVTQTPRYLIKTRGQQVTLSCSPISGHRSVSWYQQTPGQGLQFLFEYFSETQRNKGNFPGRFSGRQFSNSRSEMNVSTLELGDSALYLCASSLDHLRELFFGEGSRLTVL.

The V call is TRBV29-1, the J call TRBJ2-7; 11 bases line up with TRBD1. This CDR3 spans 12 amino acids. V lost 6 bases, J lost 6 bases, and 4 bases stayed unmatched. The germline V gene has CDR1 SQVTM and CDR2 ANQGSEA. CDR3 region: CSVGTGGSEQYF. The CDR3 DNA follows: TGCAGCGTGGGGACAGGGGGTAGCGAGCAGTACTTC.

This clone was observed once. The chain joins TRBV7-9 to TRBJ1-1, with a weak D call TRBD1 (6 bases). Germline V gene data show CDR1 as SEHNR and CDR2 as FQNEAQ (reference sequence). The CDR3 has 15 residues. Trimming took off 5 bases at V and 5 bases at J, with 18 bases between the two ends. DNA for the CDR3: TGTGCCAGCAGCCCAGGGACACCCGGACGGACTGAAGCTTTCTTT. This encodes CASSPGTPGRTEAFF.

The gene calls are TRBV24-1 and TRBJ2-5; D is possibly TRBD2 (6 bases). Between the trimmed V and J ends, which lost 9 bases and 0 bases, there was a span of 10 bases. There are 13 residues in the CDR3. The germline V gene encodes CDR1 KGHDR and CDR2 SFDVKD. This chain's CDR3 is CATSGDHQETQYF. The CDR3, as DNA: TGTGCCACCTCGGGGGACCACCAAGAGACCCAGTACTTC.

This clone appeared a single time. This rearrangement joins TRBV2 to TRBJ2-7; D not resolved. The germline V gene has CDR1 SNHLY and CDR2 FYNNEI. V lost 7 bases and J lost 3, with 7 bases in between. The CDR3 extends over 11 amino acids. The CDR3 sequence: CASKLDYEQYF. In nucleotides, the CDR3 is TGTGCCAGCAAGCTAGACTACGAGCAGTACTTC.

This chain links TRBV7-8 with TRBJ2-7; a weak D match, TRBD2 (6 bases). Germline loops: CDR1 SGHVS, CDR2 FQNEAQ. V was clipped by 5 bases and J by 5 bases, with 19 bases between them. This CDR3 is built from 15 residues. CDR3 in amino acids: CASSPTPPGGDEQYF. CDR3 nucleotide sequence: TGTGCCAGCAGCCCCACCCCGCCCGGGGGAGACGAGCAGTACTTC.

In this sample, this clone turned up once. The V gene is TRBV28, the J gene TRBJ2-5; a possible D gene is TRBD1 (6 bases). The V and J ends lost 6 bases and 2 bases respectively, with 16 bases between them. CDR3 length: 15 amino acids. The germline CDR1 and CDR2 sequences are MDHEN and SYDVKM. This CDR3 reads CASRPRVRGQETQYF. The CDR3 DNA is TGTGCCAGCAGGCCCAGGGTGAGGGGGCAAGAGACCCAGTACTTC.

V usage is TRBV6-5 and J usage is TRBJ1-3; D is ambiguous. Deletions cut 7 bases from V and 4 bases from J, with 14 bases between. Germline V gene data show CDR1 as MNHEY and CDR2 as SVGAGI. The CDR3 sequence is 14 residues long. The CDR3, as DNA: TGTGCCAGCACCTACCGTGGTCCCGGAAACACCATATATTTT. Amino acid sequence: CASTYRGPGNTIYF.

The rearrangement links TRBV5-1 to TRBJ2-1; 11 bases fit TRBD2. Germline loops: CDR1 SGHRS, CDR2 YFSETQ. The junction had 7 bases not matched to a gene; V was cut back by 3 bases and J by 5 bases. This CDR3 contains 16 residues. The CDR3 is CASSSLAGGPHNEQFF. In DNA, the CDR3 is TGCGCCAGCAGCTCTCTAGCGGGGGGCCCTCACAATGAGCAGTTCTTC.

This clone was recorded once. The V and J genes are TRBV12-5 and TRBJ2-1; D tentatively reads TRBD1 or TRBD2 (5 bases each). Germline CDR1 and CDR2: LGHNT and FRNRAP. V lost 7 bases, J lost 6 bases, and 13 bases lay in between. The CDR3 is 13 residues long. CDR3 protein: CASVPPGGNEQFF. For the CDR3, the DNA is TGTGCTAGTGTCCCGCCTGGGGGCAATGAGCAGTTCTTC.

This clone occurred once. This chain uses TRBV5-1 with TRBJ2-1; 12 positions match TRBD2. The CDR3 contains 17 residues. Germline V lookup: CDR1 SGHRS, CDR2 YFSETQ. J gave up 1 base and V 1 base, and 3 bases lay outside the gene matches. The CDR3 region is CASSLHTSGGSYNEQFF. The CDR3 DNA follows: TGCGCCAGCAGCTTGCATACTAGCGGGGGGTCCTACAATGAGCAGTTCTTC.

This clone was counted only a few times. V gene TRBV7-8 combines with J gene TRBJ1-1; the match to TRBD1 covers 7 bases. The germline CDR1 and CDR2 sequences are SGHVS and FQNEAQ. Trimming cost V 2 bases and J 4 bases; bases outside gene matches: 7. The CDR3 extends over 15 amino acids. This CDR3 reads CASSLLGGGGTEAFF. Written as DNA, the CDR3 is TGTGCCAGCAGCTTATTAGGGGGCGGGGGCACTGAAGCTTTCTTT.

This chain's CDR3 is CASSQDQMGGELFF. The CDR3 coding sequence is TGTGCCAGCAGCCAAGATCAGATGGGCGGGGAGCTGTTTTTT. The genes are TRBV4-2 and TRBJ2-2; D unresolved. Germline V lookup: CDR1 LGHNA, CDR2 YNFKEQ. CDR3 length: 14 residues. Trimming pared 0 bases from V and 7 bases from J, leaving 9 bases between.

The V call is TRBV6-5, the J call TRBJ2-1; possible D gene TRBD1, 6 bases. Trimming removed 6 bases from V and 5 bases from J, with 11 bases in between. CDR3 size: 13 residues. CDR1 is MNHEY and CDR2 is SVGAGI in the germline V gene. This chain's CDR3 is CASSPGTNNEQFF. The CDR3 DNA follows: TGTGCCAGCAGCCCCGGGACAAACAATGAGCAGTTCTTC.

The gene calls are TRBV5-1 and TRBJ2-3; TRBD1 matches 7 bases. CDR1 is SGHRS, CDR2 YFSETQ, per germline. The CDR3 sequence is 16 residues long. V was pared by 0 bases and J by 1 base, with 5 bases of the junction left unmatched. CDR3 nucleotides: TGCGCCAGCAGCTTGGAGGGGGCTGGGGGCACAGATACGCAGTATTTT. Protein: CASSLEGAGGTDTQYF.

The genes are TRBV5-1 and TRBJ2-3; D is tentatively TRBD1 or TRBD2 (5 bases each). Germline V CDR1 and CDR2: SGHRS, YFSETQ. The CDR3 loop spans 16 amino acids. Trimming pared 0 bases from V and 6 bases from J, leaving 17 bases between. The CDR3: CASSLANGGGADTQYF. Written as DNA, the CDR3 is TGCGCCAGCAGCTTGGCCAACGGTGGGGGTGCGGATACGCAGTATTTT.

J is TRBJ1-2 and V is TRBV12-3 or TRBV12-4, with D possibly TRBD1 on 6 matching bases. The V gene lost 1 base and the J gene lost 13 bases, with 13 bases spanning the gap. The CDR3 totals 12 residues. The CDR3 is CASSLGGLSITF. The CDR3 DNA follows: TGTGCCAGCAGTTTAGGGGGGCTGTCTATCACCTTC.

This clone was counted only a few times. V gene TRBV5-4 combines with J gene TRBJ2-5; TRBD2 agrees at 10 bases. J gave up 5 bases and V 1 base, and 5 bases lay outside the gene matches. Per the germline V gene, CDR1 is SGHNT and CDR2 is YYREEE (reference sequence). CDR3 size: 15 residues. The CDR3 DNA reads as TGTGCCAGCAGCTTGTCAGCGGGGGGGCCTGAGACCCAGTACTTC. This sequence encodes CASSLSAGGPETQYF.